These T cell receptor beta chains were read from a single sample in a study of PD-1 blockade in classical Hodgkin lymphoma. TCRdb's copy holds only in-frame clones and misses some; the assay was immunoSEQ multiplex PCR. The sample lists 30,000 to 45,000 clones; about 70% were seen once. Sequenced here: peripheral blood mononuclear cells (PBMCs), sampled before the second cycle of nivolumab. All receptors derive from a human donor with classical Hodgkin lymphoma. Each CDR3 is given with its conserved first and last residue. D genes are given only for firm matches. Some rows mark clone size as missing; the rest say once, few, many or name a class of expanded clone.

v_gene	j_gene	abundance	d_gene	CDR3aa	CDR3nt
TRBV5-1	TRBJ2-7	-	TRBD1	CASSLGDRSNDEQYF	TGCGCCAGCAGCTTGGGGGACAGGTCAAACGACGAGCAGTACTTC
TRBV19	TRBJ2-5	-	-	CASSISGRETQYF	TGTGCCAGTAGTATATCCGGGAGAGAGACCCAGTACTTC
TRBV2	TRBJ2-3	-	TRBD1	CASTPGTGFADTQYF	TGTGCCAGCACCCCCGGGACAGGGTTTGCAGATACGCAGTATTTT
TRBV10-3	TRBJ1-6	-	-	CAITPTYNSPLHF	TGTGCCATCACCCCTACCTATAATTCACCCCTCCACTTT
TRBV10-3	TRBJ1-4	-	-	CAISREGWEKLFF	TGTGCCATCAGTAGGGAGGGCTGGGAAAAACTGTTTTTT
TRBV9	TRBJ1-5	-	-	CASSVSGQTNQPQHF	TGTGCCAGCAGTGTATCGGGACAAACCAATCAGCCCCAGCATTTT
TRBV9	TRBJ1-1	-	-	CASSPGGASAEAFF	TGTGCCAGCAGCCCAGGCGGGGCGAGCGCTGAAGCTTTCTTT
TRBV6-5	TRBJ2-3	-	-	CASTTRGLIDTQYF	TGTGCCAGCACAACGCGGGGATTAATAGATACGCAGTATTTT
TRBV7-2	TRBJ2-3	few	TRBD2	CASSFRGSGTDTQYF	TGTGCCAGCAGCTTTCGCGGGAGCGGTACAGATACGCAGTATTTT
TRBV27	TRBJ2-4	-	TRBD1	CASSQRQGSVAAKNIQYF	TGTGCCAGCAGTCAGCGACAGGGTAGTGTCGCGGCCAAAAACATTCAGTACTTC
TRBV19	TRBJ1-2	few	TRBD1	CASSISGQVNYGYTF	TGTGCCAGTAGTATCTCGGGACAGGTTAACTATGGCTACACCTTC
TRBV19	TRBJ2-1	-	-	CASSKARYNEQFF	TGTGCCAGTAGTAAGGCTCGATACAATGAGCAGTTCTTC
TRBV6-5	TRBJ2-2	-	-	CASSTQAGELFF	TGTGCCAGCAGTACCCAAGCTGGGGAGCTGTTTTTT
TRBV5-1	TRBJ2-1	-	-	CASSLGHNEQFF	TGCGCCAGCAGCTTGGGGCACAATGAGCAGTTCTTC
TRBV10-3	TRBJ1-5	-	TRBD1	CAISGTGMGNQPQHF	TGTGCCATCAGTGGGACAGGTATGGGCAATCAGCCCCAGCATTTT
TRBV21-1	TRBJ2-7	-	-	CASSKGAPRGGEQYF	TGTGCCAGCAGCAAAGGAGCTCCAAGGGGGGGAGAGCAGTACTTC
TRBV6-1	TRBJ2-3	few	TRBD2	CASSELSGGADTQYF	TGTGCCAGCAGTGAATTAAGCGGGGGGGCAGATACGCAGTATTTT
TRBV7-2	TRBJ2-5	-	-	CASSTGSTSQGAQYF	TGTGCCAGCAGCACCGGCTCGACTAGCCAGGGGGCCCAGTACTTC
TRBV4-1	TRBJ1-6	-	-	CASSQPWTEYNSPLHF	TGCGCCAGCAGCCAACCCTGGACAGAATATAATTCACCCCTCCACTTT
TRBV19	TRBJ1-6	-	TRBD1	CASSIAGQNNSPLHF	TGTGCCAGTAGTATAGCGGGACAGAATAATTCACCCCTCCACTTT
TRBV19	TRBJ1-1	-	-	CASSIRGTGWAEAFF	TGTGCCAGTAGTATAAGGGGAACAGGGTGGGCTGAAGCTTTCTTT
TRBV11-3	TRBJ1-6	few	-	CASSLENSPLHF	TGTGCCAGCAGCCTCGAGAATTCACCCCTCCACTTT
TRBV7-2	TRBJ2-1	-	TRBD2	CASSFFSRGIDNEQFF	TGTGCCAGCAGCTTCTTCTCGCGGGGGATAGACAATGAGCAGTTCTTC
TRBV7-2	TRBJ2-1	-	TRBD2	CASSLVGTSGYNEQFF	TGTGCCAGCAGCTTAGTAGGGACTAGCGGTTACAATGAGCAGTTCTTC
TRBV28	TRBJ1-3	-	-	CASSFRGVPGNTIYF	TGTGCCAGCAGTTTTCGAGGGGTGCCTGGAAACACCATATATTTT
TRBV2	TRBJ1-1	-	TRBD1	CASTRTTGFTEAFF	TGTGCCAGCACTAGGACGACAGGGTTCACTGAAGCTTTCTTT
TRBV5-6	TRBJ2-2	-	-	CASSPPAGGTGELFF	TGTGCCAGCAGCCCCCCTGCTGGGGGTACCGGGGAGCTGTTTTTT
TRBV19	TRBJ1-3	-	-	CASSPAAVSGNTIYF	TGTGCCAGTAGTCCCGCCGCGGTATCTGGAAACACCATATATTTT
TRBV18	TRBJ1-3	few	-	CASSPLMSGISGNTIYF	TGTGCCAGCTCACCACTTATGTCAGGGATCTCCGGAAACACCATATATTTT
TRBV2	TRBJ1-1	once	-	CASRPREALGTEAFF	TGTGCCAGCAGACCCAGGGAGGCCCTGGGCACTGAAGCTTTCTTT
TRBV4-2	TRBJ2-5	-	TRBD2	CASSQGGSGLAGRETQYF	TGTGCCAGCAGCCAAGGCGGATCGGGACTAGCGGGAAGGGAGACCCAGTACTTC
TRBV7-9	TRBJ2-7	-	-	CASSLGPQGYEQYF	TGTGCCAGCAGCTTAGGTCCGCAAGGCTACGAGCAGTACTTC
TRBV10-3	TRBJ2-1	few	TRBD2	CAIRASGGDNEQFF	TGTGCCATCAGAGCAAGCGGGGGGGACAATGAGCAGTTCTTC
TRBV7-9	TRBJ2-6	-	-	CASRSKSGANVLTF	TGTGCCAGCAGGAGTAAATCCGGGGCCAACGTCCTGACTTTC
TRBV2	TRBJ2-6	-	-	CASSGTGGAGANVLTF	TGTGCCAGCTCGGGAACAGGGGGGGCTGGGGCCAACGTCCTGACTTTC
TRBV11-1	TRBJ1-2	-	-	CASSLGRLIHDGYTF	TGTGCCAGCAGCTTGGGGAGACTAATCCATGATGGCTACACCTTC
TRBV11-2	TRBJ2-5	-	-	CASSFILQETQYF	TGTGCCAGCAGCTTCATCCTCCAAGAGACCCAGTACTTC